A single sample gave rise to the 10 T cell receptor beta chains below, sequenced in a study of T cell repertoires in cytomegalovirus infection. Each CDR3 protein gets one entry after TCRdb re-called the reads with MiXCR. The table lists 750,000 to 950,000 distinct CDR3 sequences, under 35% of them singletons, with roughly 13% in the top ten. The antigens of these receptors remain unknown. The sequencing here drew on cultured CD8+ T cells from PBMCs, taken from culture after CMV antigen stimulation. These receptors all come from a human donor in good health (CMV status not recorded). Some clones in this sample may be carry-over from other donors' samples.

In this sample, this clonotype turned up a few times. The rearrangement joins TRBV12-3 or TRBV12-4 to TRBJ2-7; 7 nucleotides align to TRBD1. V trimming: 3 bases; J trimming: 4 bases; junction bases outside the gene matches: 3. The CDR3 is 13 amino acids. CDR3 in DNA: TGTGCCAGCAGTTTTGGGACAGATTACGAGCAGTACTTC. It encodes CASSFGTDYEQYF.

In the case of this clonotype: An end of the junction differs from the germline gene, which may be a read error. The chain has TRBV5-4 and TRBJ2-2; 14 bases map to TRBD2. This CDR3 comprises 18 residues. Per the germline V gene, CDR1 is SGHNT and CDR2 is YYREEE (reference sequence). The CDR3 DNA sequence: TGTGCCAGCAGCCCTCCGGGACTAGCGGGGGCTAACACCGGGGGGCTGTTTTTT. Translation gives CASSPPGLAGANTGGLFF.

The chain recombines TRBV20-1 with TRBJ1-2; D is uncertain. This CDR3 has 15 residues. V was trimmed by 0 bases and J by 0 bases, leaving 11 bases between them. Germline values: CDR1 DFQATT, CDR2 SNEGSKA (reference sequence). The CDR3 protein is CSARDLAEANYGYTF. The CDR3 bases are TGCAGTGCTAGAGATTTGGCAGAAGCTAACTATGGCTACACCTTC.

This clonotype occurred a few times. The CDR3 DNA sequence: TGTGCCAGCAGCTTGCTCTGGCGGGGGGGACCAGATACGCAGTATTTT. Translated, it gives CASSLLWRGGPDTQYF. The chain carries TRBV11-2 and TRBJ2-3; 9 bases map to TRBD2. There are 16 residues in the CDR3. CDR1 and CDR2 (germline): SGHAT, FQNNGV. The V segment lost 3 bases and the J segment 4 bases; nucleotides outside the gene matches: 8.

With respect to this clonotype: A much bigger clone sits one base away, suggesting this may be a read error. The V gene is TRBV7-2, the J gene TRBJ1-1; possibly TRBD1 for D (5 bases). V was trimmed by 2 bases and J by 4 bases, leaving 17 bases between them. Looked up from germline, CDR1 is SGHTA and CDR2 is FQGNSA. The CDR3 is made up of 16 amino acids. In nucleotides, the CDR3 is TGTGCCAGCAGCTTAAGTCGGGGGGAGCGTGGCACTGAAGCTTTCTTT. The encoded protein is CASSLSRGERGTEAFF. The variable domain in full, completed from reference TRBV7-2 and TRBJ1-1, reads GAGVSQSPSNKVTEKGKDVELRCDPISGHTALYWYRQSLGQGLEFLIYFQGNSAPDKSGLPSDRFSAERTGGSVSTLTIQRTQQEDSAVYLCASSLSRGERGTEAFFGQGTRLTVV.

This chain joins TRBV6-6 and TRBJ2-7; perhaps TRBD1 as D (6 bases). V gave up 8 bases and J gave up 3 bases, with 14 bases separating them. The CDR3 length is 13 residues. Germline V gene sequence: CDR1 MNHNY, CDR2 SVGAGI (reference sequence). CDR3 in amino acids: CASWGLDSYEQYV. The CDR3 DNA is TGTGCCAGCTGGGGGCTGGACAGCTACGAGCAGTACGTC.

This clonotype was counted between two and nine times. CDR3 amino acids: CSARDSAHGAKNIQYF. The CDR3 nucleotides read TGCAGTGCTAGAGATTCGGCACATGGAGCCAAAAACATTCAGTACTTC. The genes are TRBV20-1 and TRBJ2-4; D is ambiguous. The CDR3 runs 16 residues. The germline V gene has CDR1 DFQATT and CDR2 SNEGSKA (reference sequence). With 0 bases removed from V and 0 bases from J, the gap between germline ends came to 12 bases.

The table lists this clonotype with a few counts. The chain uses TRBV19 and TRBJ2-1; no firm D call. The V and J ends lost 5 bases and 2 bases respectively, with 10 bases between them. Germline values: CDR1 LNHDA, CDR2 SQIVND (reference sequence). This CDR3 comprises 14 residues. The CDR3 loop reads CASSPKWAYNEQFF. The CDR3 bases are TGTGCCAGTAGTCCTAAGTGGGCCTACAATGAGCAGTTCTTC.

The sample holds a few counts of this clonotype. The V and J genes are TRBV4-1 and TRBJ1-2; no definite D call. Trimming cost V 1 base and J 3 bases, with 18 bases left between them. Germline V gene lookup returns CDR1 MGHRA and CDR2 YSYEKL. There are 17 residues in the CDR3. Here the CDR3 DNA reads TGCGCCAGCAGCCAAGTCGGAGAGTTCCAGGTGGACTATGGCTACACCTTC. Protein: CASSQVGEFQVDYGYTF.

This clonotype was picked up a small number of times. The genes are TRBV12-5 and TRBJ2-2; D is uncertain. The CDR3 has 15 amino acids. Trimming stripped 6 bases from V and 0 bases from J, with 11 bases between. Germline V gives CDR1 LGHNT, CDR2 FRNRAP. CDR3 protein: CASGLGRSNTGELFF. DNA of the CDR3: TGTGCTAGTGGCCTCGGACGATCGAACACCGGGGAGCTGTTTTTT.